This TCR beta chain was documented in a study of blood T cell repertoires in COVID-19. About the study: The study drew acute and convalescent COVID-19 samples from the United States, Italy and Spain. Sources were T cells, B-cell-depleted T cells, or PBMCs; the material itself was cDNA or gDNA.

This clone was seen a single time. Authors' analysis steps: Counts of nucleated cells, estimated from reference gene primer amplification, were obtained. Clones were read by immunoSEQ multiplex PCR, and TCRdb kept only the in-frame ones, dropping some. V and J calls and clone size follow that table, whereas D and trimming were derived from the DNA. The sample holds just under 350,000 clones, about four fifths seen once. The CDR3 spans 16 residues. V lost 2 bases to trimming and J lost 0 bases, with 11 bases between them. Germline assignment: CDR1 SGHDT and CDR2 YYEEEE. The TCR comes from a man aged 30-40 years with active or convalescent COVID-19. V usage is TRBV5-6 and J usage is TRBJ2-2; D is uncertain. Sequenced sample: peripheral blood. The CDR3 region has the DNA TGTGCCAGCAGCTTTGCCGCGGCCCCGAACACCGGGGAGCTGTTTTTT. Residues: CASSFAAAPNTGELFF.